One and the same sample provided the 18 T cell receptor beta chains below, sequenced in a study of T cell responses to AZD1222 COVID-19 vaccine. Here immunoSEQ multiplex PCR was the method, and the copy in TCRdb shows in-frame clones only, minus some. The sample yields tens of thousands of clones, around 93% seen once. Sample: peripheral blood, taken 28 days after the second AZD1222 dose. These receptors all stem from an adult who received the AZD1222 COVID-19 vaccine.

This chain uses TRBV28 with TRBJ1-6; D gene uncertain. CDR3 length: 14 amino acids. The V and J ends lost 6 bases and 8 bases respectively, with 14 bases between them. Germline V gives CDR1 MDHEN, CDR2 SYDVKM. CDR3 protein: CASRRDGDHSPLHF. As DNA, the CDR3 is TGTGCCAGCAGGCGTGACGGTGACCATTCACCCCTCCACTTT.

V gene TRBV9 combines with J gene TRBJ1-1; D not certain. CDR3 length: 13 amino acids. The germline CDR1 and CDR2 sequences are SGDLS and YYNGEE. V lost 4 bases and J lost 0, with 7 bases in between. CDR3 in amino acids: CASSLVLNTEAFF. The CDR3 DNA follows: TGTGCCAGCAGCCTAGTGCTGAACACTGAAGCTTTCTTT.

A remark on this clone: Other DNA sequences in the sample encode the same CDR3. This chain uses TRBV6-5 with TRBJ2-7; 8 bases match TRBD1. V shed 2 bases, J shed 2 bases, and the junction held 2 bases outside the gene matches. Germline V gene lookup returns CDR1 MNHEY and CDR2 SVGAGI. The CDR3 contains 14 residues. CDR3 sequence: CASSYGQGAYEQYF. CDR3 nucleotide sequence: TGTGCCAGCAGTTACGGACAGGGTGCCTACGAGCAGTACTTC.

J is TRBJ1-2 and V is TRBV6-5, with a weak D call TRBD1 (6 bases). The germline V and J ends were trimmed by 4 bases and 2 bases, with 11 bases remaining between them. In germline, CDR1 is MNHEY, CDR2 SVGAGI. The length of the CDR3 is 14 residues. The CDR3 sequence is CASSSGVSNYGYTF. CDR3 in DNA: TGTGCCAGCAGTTCAGGGGTGTCCAACTATGGCTACACCTTC.

This sequence joins TRBV18 and TRBJ1-4; the D gene is possibly TRBD1 (6 bases). V lost 8 bases to trimming and J lost 4 bases, with 11 bases between them. There are 13 residues in the CDR3. Germline V gives CDR1 KGHSH, CDR2 LQKENI. CDR3 loop: CASNRALNEKLFF. In DNA form, the CDR3 reads TGTGCCAGCAACAGGGCCCTTAATGAAAAACTGTTTTTT.

The rearrangement links TRBV6-2 or TRBV6-3 to TRBJ2-7; unclear D gene. From germline, CDR1 is MNHEY and CDR2 SVGEGT. This CDR3 has 14 residues. V lost 4 bases, J lost 2 bases, and 12 bases lay in between. The chain's CDR3 is CASSSRGVPYEQYF. As DNA, the CDR3 is TGTGCCAGCAGTTCGAGAGGAGTCCCCTACGAGCAGTACTTC.

Points on this clone: The same CDR3 can be traced to other DNA sequences in this sample. The rearrangement joins TRBV27 to TRBJ2-7; the D is unclear. CDR1 and CDR2 (germline): MNHEY, SMNVEV (reference sequence). This CDR3 is 11 amino acids long. Trimming removed 5 bases at V and 3 bases at J, with 5 bases between. For the CDR3, the DNA is TGTGCCAGCAGTCCTAGCTACGAGCAGTACTTC. Protein: CASSPSYEQYF.

V is TRBV7-9 and J is TRBJ2-2; possible D gene TRBD2, 6 bases. CDR3 length: 15 residues. CDR1 and CDR2 from the germline V gene are SEHNR and FQNEAQ (reference sequence). Trimming took off 5 bases at V and 7 bases at J, with 17 bases between the two ends. This CDR3 is CASSPRLGLDGELFF. Here the CDR3 DNA reads TGTGCCAGCAGCCCTAGACTAGGATTGGACGGGGAGCTGTTTTTT.

This chain uses TRBV19 with TRBJ1-1; D is ambiguous. Looked up from germline, CDR1 is LNHDA and CDR2 is SQIVND (reference sequence). The CDR3 has 14 amino acids. V lost 5 bases and J lost 4, with 14 bases in between. The CDR3 DNA is TGTGCCAGTAGTCGGAGTAGTGGGAGCACTGAAGCTTTCTTT. Protein sequence: CASSRSSGSTEAFF.

This clone was observed once. This chain joins TRBV6-6 and TRBJ1-2; 7 positions agree with TRBD1. Unmatched junction bases numbered 7, after V lost 6 bases and J lost 3 bases. The germline CDR1 and CDR2 sequences are MNHNY and SVGAGI (reference sequence). The length of the CDR3 is 14 residues. The CDR3 is CASRQPGQYYGYTF. CDR3 nucleotides: TGTGCCAGCAGACAACCGGGACAGTACTATGGCTACACCTTC.

This clone was picked up a small number of times. V and J are TRBV18 and TRBJ1-1, with D possibly TRBD1 on 5 matching bases. This CDR3 has 16 amino acids. V shed 6 bases and J shed 3 bases, with 20 bases lying between them. CDR1 and CDR2 from the germline V gene are KGHSH and LQKENI. The CDR3 DNA reads as TGTGCCAGCTCCCCGGGACCCACTCCTGCGGACACTGAAGCTTTCTTT. Residues: CASSPGPTPADTEAFF. Based on the CDR3 plus reference TRBV18 and TRBJ1-1, the full variable domain is NAGVMQNPRHLVRRRGQEARLRCSPMKGHSHVYWYRQLPEEGLKFMVYLQKENIIDESGMPKERFSAEFPKEGPSILRIQQVVRGDSAAYFCASSPGPTPADTEAFFGQGTRLTVV.

V is TRBV6-5 and J is TRBJ2-7, with TRBD2 identical over 8 bases. The junction had 9 bases not matched to a gene; V was cut back by 8 bases and J by 0 bases. CDR1 is MNHEY and CDR2 is SVGAGI in the germline V gene. This CDR3 comprises 15 residues. CDR3 residues: CASAGGEGNSYEQYF. The DNA of the CDR3 is TGTGCCAGCGCGGGGGGCGAAGGGAACTCCTACGAGCAGTACTTC.

The J gene is TRBJ2-5, the V gene TRBV7-9; tentative D call: TRBD1 (6 bases). The CDR3 consists of 14 residues. Germline V CDR1 and CDR2: SEHNR, FQNEAQ (reference sequence). V was pared by 6 bases and J by 5 bases, with 16 bases between. This chain's CDR3 is CASRPGQTEETQYF. The CDR3 DNA reads TGTGCCAGCAGACCCGGACAGACGGAGGAGACCCAGTACTTC. Variable domain in full (rest from reference TRBV7-9 and TRBJ2-5): DTGVSQNPRHKITKRGQNVTFRCDPISEHNRLYWYRQTLGQGPEFLTYFQNEAQLEKSRLLSDRFSAERPKGSFSTLEIQRTEQGDSAMYLCASRPGQTEETQYFGPGTRLLVL.

V usage is TRBV14 and J usage is TRBJ2-3; possibly TRBD1 for D (6 bases). The CDR3 consists of 16 residues. The V end lost 0 bases, the J end lost 2 bases, and 12 bases lay between the germline ends. CDR1 is SGHDN and CDR2 is FVKESK in the germline V gene. The CDR3 here is CASSQDGQTNTDTQYF. The CDR3, as DNA: TGTGCCAGCAGCCAAGACGGACAGACTAACACAGATACGCAGTATTTT.

The chain combines TRBV5-1 with TRBJ1-1; no clear D gene. Trimming took off 6 bases at V and 1 base at J, with 10 bases between the two ends. The CDR3 consists of 13 residues. From germline, CDR1 is SGHRS and CDR2 YFSETQ. The CDR3 loop reads CASKPAGNTEAFF. The CDR3 DNA follows: TGCGCCAGCAAACCGGCCGGGAACACTGAAGCTTTCTTT. Full variable domain (rest looked up from reference TRBV5-1 and TRBJ1-1): KAGVTQTPRYLIKTRGQQVTLSCSPISGHRSVSWYQQTPGQGLQFLFEYFSETQRNKGNFPGRFSGRQFSNSRSEMNVSTLELGDSALYLCASKPAGNTEAFFGQGTRLTVV.

This rearrangement joins TRBV15 to TRBJ2-3; 9 positions agree with TRBD1. This CDR3 region has 18 residues. CDR1 and CDR2 (germline): LNHNV, YYDKDF (reference sequence). V lost 5 bases, J lost 3 bases, and 15 bases stayed unmatched. This CDR3 is CATSLPGGAGTGTDTQYF. The CDR3 bases are TGTGCCACCAGCCTACCCGGCGGGGCCGGGACAGGGACAGATACGCAGTATTTT.

The V and J genes are TRBV7-9 and TRBJ2-3; 8 nucleotides agree with TRBD1. The germline V gene encodes CDR1 SEHNR and CDR2 FQNEAQ (reference sequence). This CDR3 contains 15 residues. Trimming at V came to 1 base and at J to 2 bases, leaving 2 bases not matched to a gene. Here the CDR3 DNA reads TGTGCCAGCAGCTTAGGGACAGGGCCCACAGATACGCAGTATTTT. This sequence encodes CASSLGTGPTDTQYF.

In its sample, this clone was seen once. The chain uses TRBV5-6 and TRBJ2-5; D call uncertain. CDR3 length: 14 residues. The germline V and J ends were trimmed by 4 bases and 1 base, with 11 bases remaining between them. Germline V gene data show CDR1 as SGHDT and CDR2 as YYEEEE. The CDR3 DNA reads TGTGCCAGCAGCAGGAAAGATATCCAAGAGACCCAGTACTTC. This sequence encodes CASSRKDIQETQYF. The variable domain in full, completed from reference TRBV5-6 and TRBJ2-5, reads DAGVTQSPTHLIKTRGQQVTLRCSPKSGHDTVSWYQQALGQGPQFIFQYYEEEERQRGNFPDRFSGHQFPNYSSELNVNALLLGDSALYLCASSRKDIQETQYFGPGTRLLVL.